This T cell receptor beta chain is from a study of blood T cell repertoires in COVID-19. Study as a whole: Both acute and convalescent COVID-19 samples were obtained from the United States, Italy and Spain. The cDNA or gDNA used as material had been derived from T cells, B-cell-depleted T cells, or PBMCs.

Authors' analysis steps: The assay estimated nucleated cells by amplifying reference gene primers. TCRdb's table, derived via immunoSEQ multiplex PCR, lists solely in-frame clones and lacks some. The V and J calls and clone size are taken from that table; D and trimming were inferred from the DNA. The data show 59,000 or so clones, roughly 93% seen once. Germline CDR1 reads SGHTA; CDR2 reads FQGTGA. J was trimmed by 1 base and V by 0 bases; bases with no gene match: 8. The CDR3 length is 17 residues. Sequenced sample: peripheral blood. The chain links TRBV7-3 to TRBJ2-5; 7 bases line up with TRBD2. The sequence derives from a human donor in a cohort sampled during active COVID-19. This chain's CDR3 is CASSLTAAGALQETQYF. CDR3 sequence (DNA): TGTGCCAGCAGCTTAACTGCTGCGGGAGCCCTCCAAGAGACCCAGTACTTC.